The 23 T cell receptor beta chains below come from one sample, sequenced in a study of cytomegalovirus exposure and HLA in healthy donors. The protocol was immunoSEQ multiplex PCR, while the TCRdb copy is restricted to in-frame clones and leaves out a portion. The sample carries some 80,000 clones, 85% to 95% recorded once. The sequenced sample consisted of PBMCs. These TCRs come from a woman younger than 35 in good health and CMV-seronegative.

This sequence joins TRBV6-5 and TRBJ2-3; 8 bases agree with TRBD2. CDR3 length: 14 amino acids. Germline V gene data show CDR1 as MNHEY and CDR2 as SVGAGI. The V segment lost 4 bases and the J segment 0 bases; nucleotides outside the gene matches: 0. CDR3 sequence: CASSSSGSTDTQYF. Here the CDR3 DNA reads TGTGCCAGCAGTTCTAGCGGGAGCACAGATACGCAGTATTTT.

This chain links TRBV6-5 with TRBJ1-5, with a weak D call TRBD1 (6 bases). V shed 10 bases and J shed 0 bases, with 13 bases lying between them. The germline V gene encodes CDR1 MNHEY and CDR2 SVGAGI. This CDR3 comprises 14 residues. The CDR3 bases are TGTGCCACCTCGGACAGTTATAGCAATCAGCCCCAGCATTTT. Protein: CATSDSYSNQPQHF.

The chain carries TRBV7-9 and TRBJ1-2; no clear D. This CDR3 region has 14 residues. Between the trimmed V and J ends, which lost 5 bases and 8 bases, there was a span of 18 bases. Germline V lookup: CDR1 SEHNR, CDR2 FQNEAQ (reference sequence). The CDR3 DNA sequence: TGTGCCAGCAGCCTGGGAGGCAACCCCTTAGGCTACACCTTC. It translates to CASSLGGNPLGYTF. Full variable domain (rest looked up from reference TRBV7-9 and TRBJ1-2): DTGVSQNPRHKITKRGQNVTFRCDPISEHNRLYWYRQTLGQGPEFLTYFQNEAQLEKSRLLSDRFSAERPKGSFSTLEIQRTEQGDSAMYLCASSLGGNPLGYTFGSGTRLTVV.

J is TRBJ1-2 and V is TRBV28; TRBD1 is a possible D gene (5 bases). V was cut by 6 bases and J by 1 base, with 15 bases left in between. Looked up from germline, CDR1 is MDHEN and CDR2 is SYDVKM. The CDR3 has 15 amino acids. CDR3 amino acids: CASSYPRQGNYGYTF. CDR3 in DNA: TGTGCCAGCAGCTACCCAAGGCAGGGTAACTATGGCTACACCTTC.

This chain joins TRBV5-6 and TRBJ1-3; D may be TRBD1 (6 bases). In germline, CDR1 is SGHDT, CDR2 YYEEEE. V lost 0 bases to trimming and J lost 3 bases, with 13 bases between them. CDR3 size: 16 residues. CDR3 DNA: TGTGCCAGCAGCTTGGCCAACAGGGCGGGTGGAAACACCATATATTTT. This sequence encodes CASSLANRAGGNTIYF.

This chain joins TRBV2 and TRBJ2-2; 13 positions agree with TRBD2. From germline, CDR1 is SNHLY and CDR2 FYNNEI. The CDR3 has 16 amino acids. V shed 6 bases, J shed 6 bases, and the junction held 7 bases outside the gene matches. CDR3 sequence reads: CASRRLAGGRAGELFF. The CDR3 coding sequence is TGTGCCAGCAGACGACTAGCGGGGGGCCGGGCCGGGGAGCTGTTTTTT.

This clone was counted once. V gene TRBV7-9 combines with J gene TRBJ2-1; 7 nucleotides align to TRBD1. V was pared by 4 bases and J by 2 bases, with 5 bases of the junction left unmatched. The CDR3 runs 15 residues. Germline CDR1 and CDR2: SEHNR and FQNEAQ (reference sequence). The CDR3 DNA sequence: TGTGCCAGCAGCTCCGACAGGGTGACCTACAATGAGCAGTTCTTC. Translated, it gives CASSSDRVTYNEQFF.

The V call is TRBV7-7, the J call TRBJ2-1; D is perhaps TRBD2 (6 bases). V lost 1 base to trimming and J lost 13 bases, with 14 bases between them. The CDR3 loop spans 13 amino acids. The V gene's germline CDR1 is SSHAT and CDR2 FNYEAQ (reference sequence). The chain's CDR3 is CASSLGRTSSQFF. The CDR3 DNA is TGTGCCAGCAGCTTAGGTCGTACTAGCAGTCAGTTCTTC.

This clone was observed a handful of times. The DNA of the CDR3 is TGTGCCAGCTCACCATTCGGACAGGGAGGGGATGGCTACACCTTC. Protein product: CASSPFGQGGDGYTF. The chain has TRBV18 and TRBJ1-2, with 8 bases that match TRBD1. The V gene's germline CDR1 is KGHSH and CDR2 LQKENI. V gave up 2 bases and J gave up 6 bases; unmatched junction bases: 8. The CDR3 has 15 amino acids.

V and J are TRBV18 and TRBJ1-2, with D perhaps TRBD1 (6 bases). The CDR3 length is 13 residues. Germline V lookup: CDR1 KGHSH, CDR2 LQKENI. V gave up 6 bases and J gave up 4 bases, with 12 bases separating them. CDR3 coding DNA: TGTGCCAGCTCCGAACAGGGAAGCTATGGCTACACCTTC. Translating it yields CASSEQGSYGYTF.

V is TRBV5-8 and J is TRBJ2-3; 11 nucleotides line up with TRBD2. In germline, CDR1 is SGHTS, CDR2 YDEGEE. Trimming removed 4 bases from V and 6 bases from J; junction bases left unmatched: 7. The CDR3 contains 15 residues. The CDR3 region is CASSRSGRASDTQYF. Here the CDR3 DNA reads TGTGCCAGCAGCCGTAGCGGGAGGGCCTCCGATACGCAGTATTTT. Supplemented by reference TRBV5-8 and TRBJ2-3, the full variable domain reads EAGVTQSPTHLIKTRGQQATLRCSPISGHTSVYWYQQALGLGLQFLLWYDEGEERNRGNFPPRFSGRQFPNYSSELNVNALELEDSALYLCASSRSGRASDTQYFGPGTRLTVL.

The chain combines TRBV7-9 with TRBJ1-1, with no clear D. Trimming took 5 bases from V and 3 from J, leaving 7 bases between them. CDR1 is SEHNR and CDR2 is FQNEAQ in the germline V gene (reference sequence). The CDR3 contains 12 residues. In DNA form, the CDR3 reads TGTGCCAGCAGCCCGACTCACACTGAAGCTTTCTTT. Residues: CASSPTHTEAFF.

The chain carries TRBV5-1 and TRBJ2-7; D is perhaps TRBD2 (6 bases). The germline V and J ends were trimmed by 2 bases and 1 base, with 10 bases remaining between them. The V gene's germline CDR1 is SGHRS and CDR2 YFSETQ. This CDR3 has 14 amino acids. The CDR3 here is CASSLGGKSYEQYF. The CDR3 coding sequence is TGCGCCAGCAGCTTAGGCGGGAAATCCTACGAGCAGTACTTC.

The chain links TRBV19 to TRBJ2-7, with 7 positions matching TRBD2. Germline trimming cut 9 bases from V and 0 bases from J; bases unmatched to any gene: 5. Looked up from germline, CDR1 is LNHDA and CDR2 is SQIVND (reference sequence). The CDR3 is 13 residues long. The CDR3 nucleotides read TGTGCCAGCAGCGGGGCGGCCTCCTACGAGCAGTACTTC. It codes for CASSGAASYEQYF.

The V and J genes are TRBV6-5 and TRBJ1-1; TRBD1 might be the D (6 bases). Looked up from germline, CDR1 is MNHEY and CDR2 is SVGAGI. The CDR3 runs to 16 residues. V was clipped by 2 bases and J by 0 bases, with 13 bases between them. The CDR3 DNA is TGTGCCAGCAGTTACGCAAGGGACACCATGAACACTGAAGCTTTCTTT. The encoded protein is CASSYARDTMNTEAFF.

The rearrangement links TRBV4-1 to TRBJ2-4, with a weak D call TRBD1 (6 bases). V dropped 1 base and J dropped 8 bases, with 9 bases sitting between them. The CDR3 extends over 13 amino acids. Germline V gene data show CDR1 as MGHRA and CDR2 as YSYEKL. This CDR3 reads CASSQAGVDIQYF. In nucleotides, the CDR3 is TGCGCCAGCAGCCAAGCAGGGGTAGACATTCAGTACTTC.

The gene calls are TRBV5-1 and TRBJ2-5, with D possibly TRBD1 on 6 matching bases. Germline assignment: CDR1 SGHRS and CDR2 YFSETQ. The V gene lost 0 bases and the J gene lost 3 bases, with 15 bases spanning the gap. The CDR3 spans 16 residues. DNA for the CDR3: TGCGCCAGCAGCTTGGCTACAGGGTTTCTTAAAGAGACCCAGTACTTC. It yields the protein CASSLATGFLKETQYF.

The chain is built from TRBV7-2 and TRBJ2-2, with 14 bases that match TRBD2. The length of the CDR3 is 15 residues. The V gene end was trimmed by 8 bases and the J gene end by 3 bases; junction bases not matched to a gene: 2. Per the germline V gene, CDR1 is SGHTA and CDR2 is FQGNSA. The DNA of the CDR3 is TGTGCCAGCCGACTAGCGGGGGGGGACACCGGGGAGCTGTTTTTT. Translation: CASRLAGGDTGELFF. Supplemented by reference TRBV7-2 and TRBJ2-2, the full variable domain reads GAGVSQSPSNKVTEKGKDVELRCDPISGHTALYWYRQSLGQGLEFLIYFQGNSAPDKSGLPSDRFSAERTGGSVSTLTIQRTQQEDSAVYLCASRLAGGDTGELFFGEGSRLTVL.

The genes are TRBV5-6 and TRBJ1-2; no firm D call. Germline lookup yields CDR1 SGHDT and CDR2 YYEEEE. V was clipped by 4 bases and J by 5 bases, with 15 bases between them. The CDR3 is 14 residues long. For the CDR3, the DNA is TGTGCCAGCAGCCTAGGCGGACTAGCGTATGGCTACACCTTC. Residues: CASSLGGLAYGYTF.

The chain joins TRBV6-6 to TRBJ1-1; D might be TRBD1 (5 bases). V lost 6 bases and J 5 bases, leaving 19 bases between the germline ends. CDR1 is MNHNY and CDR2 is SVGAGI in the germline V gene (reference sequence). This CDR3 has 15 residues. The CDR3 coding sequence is TGTGCCAGCAGATCCCCCGGGAGGGGAGGGACTGAAGCTTTCTTT. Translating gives CASRSPGRGGTEAFF.

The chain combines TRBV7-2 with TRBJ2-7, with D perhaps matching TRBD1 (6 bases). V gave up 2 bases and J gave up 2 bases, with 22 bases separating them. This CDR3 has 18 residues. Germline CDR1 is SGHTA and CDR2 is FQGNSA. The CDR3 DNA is TGTGCCAGCAGCTTAAGGAGGACAGATTACACTCCTACCTACGAGCAGTACTTC. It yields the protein CASSLRRTDYTPTYEQYF.

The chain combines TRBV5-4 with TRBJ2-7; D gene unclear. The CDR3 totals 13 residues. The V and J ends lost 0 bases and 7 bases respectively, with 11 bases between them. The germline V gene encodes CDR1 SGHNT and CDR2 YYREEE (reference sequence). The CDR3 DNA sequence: TGTGCCAGCAGCTTGGCAAATCGGGTGGAGCAGTACTTC. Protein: CASSLANRVEQYF. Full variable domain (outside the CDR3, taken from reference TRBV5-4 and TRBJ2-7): ETGVTQSPTHLIKTRGQQVTLRCSSQSGHNTVSWYQQALGQGPQFIFQYYREEENGRGNFPPRFSGLQFPNYSSELNVNALELDDSALYLCASSLANRVEQYFGPGTRLTVT.

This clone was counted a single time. CDR3 sequence: CASSSLDSMGTEAFF. The DNA of the CDR3 is TGCGCCAGCAGCTCCCTCGACAGTATGGGCACTGAAGCTTTCTTT. The J gene is TRBJ1-1, the V gene TRBV5-1; the D gene is possibly TRBD1 (5 bases). CDR1 is SGHRS and CDR2 is YFSETQ in the germline V gene. The germline V and J ends were trimmed by 3 bases and 4 bases, with 16 bases remaining between them. The CDR3 contains 15 residues.